This TCR beta chain comes out of a study of cytomegalovirus exposure and HLA in healthy donors. The primer mix had 60 Vbeta and 13 Jbeta primers. Here immunoSEQ multiplex PCR was the method, and the copy in TCRdb shows in-frame clones only, minus some. Of 150,000 or so clones detected, approximately 74% appear once; the ten largest clones hold around 2.8%. The CDR3 covers 13 residues. Trimming cost V 8 bases and J 6 bases; bases outside gene matches: 5. Germline V gene sequence: CDR1 LNHNV, CDR2 YYDKDF (reference sequence). This chain uses TRBV15 with TRBJ2-1, with 9 bases that match TRBD1. The source of this sequence is a young man in good health and CMV-seronegative. The sequenced sample consisted of PBMCs. CDR3 amino acids: CATDEDRGNEQFF. The CDR3 nucleotides are TGTGCCACCGACGAGGACAGGGGCAATGAGCAGTTCTTC.